Described below is a single T cell receptor (beta chain) sequence and its context. Antigen: not known. The naive CD8 subset, CD45RO-negative cells positively selected for CCR7, excluded terminally differentiated effector memory CD45RA+ cells. Study donors comprised healthy, HIV-negative adults devoid of recent acute infection or vaccination. Among the donors, all were Caucasian adults who lived in Nashville, Tennessee. Germline CDR1 reads MDHEN; CDR2 reads SYDVKM. Trimming removed 6 bases at V and 6 bases at J, with 21 bases between. The CDR3 contains 16 residues. Every subset had its genomic DNA shared out evenly among several immunoSEQ plates. Here immunoSEQ multiplex PCR was the method, and the copy in TCRdb shows in-frame clones only, minus some. The sample yields more than 2 million clones, just over 90% seen once. The sample belongs to a study of shared clonotypes between healthy human individuals. General study results and limits: What naive subsets generally showed was a larger estimated richness than memory subsets showed.

The chain carries TRBV28 and TRBJ2-1, with D tentatively TRBD2 (5 bases). The receptor was isolated from a man younger than 35 in good health. Some clones in this sample may be carry-over from other donors' samples. Sequencing used naive CD8+ T cells from PBMCs. The CDR3 region is CASSGGPTSLLNEQFF. As DNA, the CDR3 is TGTGCCAGCAGCGGAGGCCCTACCTCCCTCCTCAATGAGCAGTTCTTC.